These 24 T cell receptor beta chains were sequenced from one sample in a study of Tregs in tolerant kidney transplant recipients. This table comes from immunoSEQ multiplex PCR, and its TCRdb copy is limited to in-frame clones, with some not included. The repertoire has around 98,000 clones, roughly 93% of them found once; the top ten carry 0.4% to 0.55%. The input for sequencing was CD4+ T cells from blood, taken before the transplant. All receptors derive from a human donor who received a combined kidney and bone marrow transplant.

As to this clone: The same CDR3 is also encoded by other DNA sequences in this sample. The rearrangement uses TRBV5-1 and TRBJ1-2, with unresolved D. V lost 2 bases and J lost 2, with 7 bases in between. This CDR3 spans 13 amino acids. CDR1 SGHRS and CDR2 YFSETQ come from the germline V gene. CDR3 in DNA: TGCGCCAGCAGCTTAACAGAGAACTATGGCTACACCTTC. It is translated as CASSLTENYGYTF.

The J gene is TRBJ1-3, the V gene TRBV6-5; possible D gene TRBD1, 6 bases. The CDR3 runs 14 residues. The V end lost 6 bases, the J end lost 2 bases, and 11 bases lay between the germline ends. CDR1 MNHEY and CDR2 SVGAGI come from the germline V gene. CDR3 loop: CASSRQVTGNTIYF. The CDR3 DNA follows: TGTGCCAGCAGCAGACAGGTGACTGGAAACACCATATATTTT.

The rearrangement joins TRBV6-1 to TRBJ2-7; possibly TRBD1 for D (6 bases). From germline, CDR1 is MNHNS and CDR2 SASEGT. Between the trimmed V and J ends, which lost 5 bases and 4 bases, there was a span of 18 bases. The CDR3 consists of 15 residues. In nucleotides, the CDR3 is TGTGCCAGCAGTCAGGCGTTGGAAGGGGGTTACGAGCAGTACTTC. Its translation: CASSQALEGGYEQYF.

The V gene is TRBV5-1, the J gene TRBJ2-7, with unresolved D. The germline gives CDR1 SGHRS, CDR2 YFSETQ. There are 13 residues in the CDR3. The ends were cut back, 0 bases at V and 4 bases at J, with 8 bases in the middle. In nucleotides, the CDR3 is TGCGCCAGCAGCTTGGGAGAGCTTTACGAGCAGTACTTC. Translating it yields CASSLGELYEQYF.

This sequence joins TRBV9 and TRBJ1-2; 9 nucleotides match TRBD1. V lost 0 bases and J lost 4; bases outside the gene matches: 13. Germline loops: CDR1 SGDLS, CDR2 YYNGEE. The CDR3 totals 18 residues. For the CDR3, the DNA is TGTGCCAGCAGCGTAGACCCTAGGGTACAGGGGGCTGGCTATGGCTACACCTTC. This translates into CASSVDPRVQGAGYGYTF.

This clone was counted once. The DNA of the CDR3 is TGTGCCAGCAGCCGTCGACAGGGACCCTCCTACGAGCAGTACTTC. Encoded protein: CASSRRQGPSYEQYF. This chain joins TRBV7-2 and TRBJ2-7; the match to TRBD1 covers 7 bases. Germline V gene lookup returns CDR1 SGHTA and CDR2 FQGNSA. The J segment lost 0 bases and the V segment lost 5 bases, leaving 7 bases of the junction unmatched. The CDR3 length is 15 residues.

This chain joins TRBV2 and TRBJ2-1; D gene ambiguous. The CDR3 extends over 13 amino acids. Trimming stripped 0 bases from V and 15 bases from J, with 15 bases between. Germline V CDR1 and CDR2: SNHLY, FYNNEI. The CDR3 loop is CASSEALLSSRFF. Written as DNA, the CDR3 is TGTGCCAGCAGTGAAGCGCTCCTCTCGAGTCGGTTCTTC. Together with reference TRBV2 and TRBJ2-1, the CDR3 gives the full variable domain: EPEVTQTPSHQVTQMGQEVILRCVPISNHLYFYWYRQILGQKVEFLVSFYNNEISEKSEIFDDQFSVERPDGSNFTLKIRSTKLEDSAMYFCASSEALLSSRFFGPGTRLTVL.

This rearrangement joins TRBV5-3 to TRBJ2-3, with TRBD2 matching over 11 bases. TRBV5-3 carries the ORF label, with uncertain function. The CDR3 covers 16 residues. The junction had 12 bases not matched to a gene; V was cut back by 5 bases and J by 7 bases. CDR3 sequence: CARRNRVAGGVNTQYF. In DNA, the CDR3 is TGTGCCAGAAGAAATAGGGTAGCGGGGGGGGTAAATACGCAGTATTTT.

The chain combines TRBV27 with TRBJ2-1; no definite D call. There are 15 residues in the CDR3. V lost 5 bases, J lost 0 bases, and 11 bases lay in between. The germline V gene has CDR1 MNHEY and CDR2 SMNVEV (reference sequence). The CDR3: CASSPGGVSYNEQFF. The DNA of the CDR3 is TGTGCCAGCAGTCCCGGCGGCGTCTCCTACAATGAGCAGTTCTTC.

CDR3 sequence (DNA): TGTGCCAGCAGTCCCGGGACTAGCAGGGCAGATACGCAGTATTTT. Translated, it gives CASSPGTSRADTQYF. This chain joins TRBV7-3 and TRBJ2-3; TRBD2 aligns across 9 bases. V trimming: 6 bases; J trimming: 4 bases; junction bases outside the gene matches: 8. There are 15 residues in the CDR3. Germline-derived CDR1 and CDR2 are SGHTA and FQGTGA. The complete variable domain, with remaining parts taken from reference TRBV7-3 and TRBJ2-3, reads GAGVSQTPSNKVTEKGKYVELRCDPISGHTALYWYRQSLGQGPEFLIYFQGTGAADDSGLPNDRFFAVRPEGSVSTLKIQRTERGDSAVYLCASSPGTSRADTQYFGPGTRLTVL.

This chain uses TRBV7-2 with TRBJ2-7, with D perhaps matching TRBD2 (6 bases). With 2 bases removed from V and 0 bases from J, the gap between germline ends came to 11 bases. The CDR3 has 15 amino acids. CDR1 and CDR2 (germline): SGHTA, FQGNSA. The CDR3 region has the DNA TGTGCCAGCAGCTTATTGGCGGGGTCCTCCTACGAGCAGTACTTC. This codes for CASSLLAGSSYEQYF.

This clone came up once. The CDR3 loop reads CASSRRQGATNYGYTF. The CDR3 nucleotides are TGCGCCAGCAGCCGCAGACAGGGGGCAACTAACTATGGCTACACCTTC. V is TRBV4-1 and J is TRBJ1-2, with TRBD1 matching 10 bases. This CDR3 contains 16 residues. The junction had 5 bases not matched to a gene; V was cut back by 4 bases and J by 0 bases. From germline, CDR1 is MGHRA and CDR2 YSYEKL.

This clone was counted a single time. The chain carries TRBV5-1 and TRBJ1-4; 7 nucleotides match TRBD1. This CDR3 is built from 15 residues. V shed 4 bases and J 6 bases; nucleotides not matched to a gene: 9. Per the germline V gene, CDR1 is SGHRS and CDR2 is YFSETQ. For the CDR3, the DNA is TGCGCCAGCAGCCCAACCGGGACAGTGGATGAAAAACTGTTTTTT. Its protein product is CASSPTGTVDEKLFF.

The chain joins TRBV19 to TRBJ2-7, with D possibly TRBD1 on 6 matching bases. The V end was cut by 6 bases, the J end by 0 bases, with 12 bases between. The CDR3 has 14 amino acids. Germline V gene sequence: CDR1 LNHDA, CDR2 SQIVND (reference sequence). CDR3 residues: CASSGQTASYEQYF. The CDR3 nucleotides read TGTGCCAGTAGCGGACAGACTGCCTCCTACGAGCAGTACTTC.

This chain links TRBV29-1 with TRBJ2-1; D call uncertain. The CDR3 runs 11 residues. The V end lost 8 bases, the J end lost 7 bases, and 12 bases lay between the germline ends. Germline assignment: CDR1 SQVTM and CDR2 ANQGSEA. The CDR3 spells CSFRLFNEQFF. CDR3 DNA sequence: TGCAGCTTCCGACTTTTTAATGAGCAGTTCTTC.

The V call is TRBV30, the J call TRBJ2-5; D gene uncertain. V was pared by 0 bases and J by 2 bases, with 13 bases between. Germline CDR1 reads GTSNPN; CDR2 reads SVGIG (reference sequence). This CDR3 contains 15 residues. CDR3: CAWSVMGQQQETQYF. In DNA, the CDR3 is TGTGCCTGGAGTGTTATGGGCCAACAACAAGAGACCCAGTACTTC.

The CDR3 loop reads CASSTGTGYDTEAFF. The CDR3 DNA sequence: TGCGCCAGCTCAACCGGGACAGGGTACGACACTGAAGCTTTCTTT. The chain combines TRBV5-1 with TRBJ1-1; TRBD1 aligns across 9 bases. The CDR3 length is 15 residues. Losses at the gene ends were 7 bases for V and 3 bases for J; bases not matched to a gene: 10. Germline V gene data show CDR1 as SGHRS and CDR2 as YFSETQ.

This chain uses TRBV4-2 with TRBJ1-1; D not certain. V was cut by 0 bases and J by 5 bases, with 16 bases left in between. The CDR3 consists of 16 residues. The germline V gene encodes CDR1 LGHNA and CDR2 YNFKEQ. Written as DNA, the CDR3 is TGTGCCAGCAGCCAAGATCTGGCCCTCGGAGGGACTGAAGCTTTCTTT. It encodes CASSQDLALGGTEAFF.

The chain recombines TRBV28 with TRBJ2-3, with TRBD2 identical over 11 bases. Trimming removed 3 bases from V and 4 bases from J; junction bases left unmatched: 3. CDR3 length: 15 amino acids. Germline V gene sequence: CDR1 MDHEN, CDR2 SYDVKM. The CDR3 sequence is CASSLVLAGADTQYF. For the CDR3, the DNA is TGTGCCAGCAGTTTGGTACTAGCGGGGGCAGATACGCAGTATTTT.

The chain joins TRBV9 to TRBJ2-7, with a tentative D call TRBD1 (7 bases). CDR3 length: 14 residues. With 6 bases removed from V and 3 bases from J, the gap between germline ends came to 16 bases. Germline CDR1 and CDR2: SGDLS and YYNGEE. In nucleotides, the CDR3 is TGTGCCAGCACCCCAGGGGGGCAGCGCTACGAGCAGTACTTC. Translation: CASTPGGQRYEQYF.

V is TRBV7-2 and J is TRBJ2-5; 9 bases map to TRBD2. CDR3 length equals 16 residues. Per the germline V gene, CDR1 is SGHTA and CDR2 is FQGNSA. Germline trimming cut 2 bases from V and 5 bases from J; bases unmatched to any gene: 9. CDR3 nucleotide sequence: TGTGCCAGCAGCTTACTTGGTGCGGGAGGGGTTGAGACCCAGTACTTC. Protein sequence: CASSLLGAGGVETQYF.

Concerning this clone itself: The sample carries other DNA sequences with the same CDR3. The chain has TRBV7-2 and TRBJ2-7, with D unresolved. CDR1 and CDR2 (germline): SGHTA, FQGNSA. This CDR3 region has 14 residues. Trimming took off 5 bases at V and 2 bases at J, with 13 bases between the two ends. The CDR3 spells CASSPLQAPYEQYF. In DNA, the CDR3 is TGTGCCAGCAGCCCGTTGCAGGCGCCCTACGAGCAGTACTTC. The full variable domain, rest sourced from reference TRBV7-2 and TRBJ2-7, is GAGVSQSPSNKVTEKGKDVELRCDPISGHTALYWYRQSLGQGLEFLIYFQGNSAPDKSGLPSDRFSAERTGGSVSTLTIQRTQQEDSAVYLCASSPLQAPYEQYFGPGTRLTVT.

V gene TRBV4-2 combines with J gene TRBJ2-2; 14 bases agree with TRBD2. This CDR3 is built from 18 residues. V shed 1 base, J shed 3 bases, and the junction held 4 bases outside the gene matches. Germline-derived CDR1 and CDR2 are LGHNA and YNFKEQ. CDR3 DNA sequence: TGTGCCAGCAGCCAAGGAGGACTAGCGGGAGGCTACACCGGGGAGCTGTTTTTT. Translated, it gives CASSQGGLAGGYTGELFF.

This clone was found a few times. This chain joins TRBV6-6 and TRBJ2-1; the match to TRBD1 covers 7 bases. This CDR3 has 15 amino acids. The trim removed 5 bases at V and 10 bases at J, leaving 14 bases unmatched. In germline, CDR1 is MNHNY, CDR2 SVGAGI (reference sequence). CDR3 loop: CASSADRVSPKEQFF. The CDR3 nucleotides read TGTGCCAGCAGTGCCGACAGGGTCTCCCCTAAAGAGCAGTTCTTC.